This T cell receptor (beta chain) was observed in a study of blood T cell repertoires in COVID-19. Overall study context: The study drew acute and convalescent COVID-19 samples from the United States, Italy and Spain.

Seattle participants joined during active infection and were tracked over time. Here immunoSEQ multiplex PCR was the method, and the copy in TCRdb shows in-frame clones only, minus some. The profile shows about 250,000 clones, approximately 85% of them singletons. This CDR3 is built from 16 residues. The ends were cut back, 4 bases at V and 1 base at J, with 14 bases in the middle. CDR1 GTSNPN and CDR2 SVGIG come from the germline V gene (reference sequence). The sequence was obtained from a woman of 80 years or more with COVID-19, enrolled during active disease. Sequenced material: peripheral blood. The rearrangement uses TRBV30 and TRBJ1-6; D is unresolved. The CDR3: CAWNPPGMSYNSPLHF. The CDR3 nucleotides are TGTGCCTGGAACCCCCCCGGGATGTCCTATAATTCACCCCTCCACTTT.